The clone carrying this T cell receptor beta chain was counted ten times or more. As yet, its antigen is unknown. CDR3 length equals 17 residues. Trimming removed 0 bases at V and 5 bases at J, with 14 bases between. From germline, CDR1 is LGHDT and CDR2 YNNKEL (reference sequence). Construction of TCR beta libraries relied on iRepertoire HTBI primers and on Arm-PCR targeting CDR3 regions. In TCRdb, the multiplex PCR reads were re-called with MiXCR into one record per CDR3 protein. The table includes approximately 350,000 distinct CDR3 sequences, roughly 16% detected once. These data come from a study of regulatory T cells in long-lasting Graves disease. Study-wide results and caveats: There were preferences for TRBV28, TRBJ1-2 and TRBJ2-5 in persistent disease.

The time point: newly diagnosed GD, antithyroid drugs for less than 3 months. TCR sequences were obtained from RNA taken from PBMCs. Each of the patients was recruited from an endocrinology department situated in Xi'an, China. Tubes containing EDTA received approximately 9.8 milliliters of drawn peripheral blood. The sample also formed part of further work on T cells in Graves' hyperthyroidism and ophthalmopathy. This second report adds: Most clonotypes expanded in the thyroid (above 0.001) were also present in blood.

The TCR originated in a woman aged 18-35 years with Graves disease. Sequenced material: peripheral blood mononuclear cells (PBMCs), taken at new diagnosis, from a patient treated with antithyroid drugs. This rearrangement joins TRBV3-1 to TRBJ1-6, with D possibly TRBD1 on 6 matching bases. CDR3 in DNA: TGTGCCAGCAGCCAAGAGGGGACATTCCGGGATAATTCACCCCTCCACTTT. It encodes CASSQEGTFRDNSPLHF.